This T cell receptor beta chain emerged from a study of cytomegalovirus exposure and HLA in healthy donors. Points from the study as a whole: Later work found most CMV-associated TCR beta chains apparently HLA-restricted.

The germline V gene has CDR1 SGHRS and CDR2 YFSETQ. V was cut by 4 bases and J by 0 bases, with 10 bases left in between. This CDR3 is 14 amino acids long. This clone was seen only a few times. Its antigen is currently unknown. The PCR used 60 Vbeta and 13 Jbeta primers. Some clones are missing from TCRdb's copy, which holds only in-frame ones; the method was immunoSEQ multiplex PCR. The table includes approximately 190,000 clones, roughly 13% detected once. The chain recombines TRBV5-1 with TRBJ1-2; no definite D call. This receptor was taken from a man aged 45-65 years in good health and CMV-seropositive. The sequencing input was PBMCs. The CDR3 bases are TGCGCCAGCAGCATGGACTATTCTAACTATGGCTACACCTTC. Translated: CASSMDYSNYGYTF.